The clone carrying this T cell receptor beta chain was observed at least ten times. This sample was taken from a study of T-cell reconstitution after alpha-beta-depleted transplantation in children. This CDR3 has 14 amino acids. The V and J ends lost 7 bases and 3 bases respectively, with 14 bases between them. Germline CDR1 reads SGHRS; CDR2 reads YFSETQ. Unique molecular identifiers were used in preparing the TCRbeta library. TCRdb recomputed calls from the PCR reads with MiXCR, one row per CDR3 protein. The table has about 640,000 distinct CDR3 sequences, over 15% seen once; the top ten hold 1.1%. The specimen was PBMCs from the stem cell graft donor, collected from the stem cell graft. This rearrangement joins TRBV5-1 to TRBJ1-5; D possibly corresponds to TRBD1 (6 bases). This TCR derives from a human donor who donated a stem cell graft to a child with acute myeloid leukemia. This CDR3 reads CASRAPGVNQPQHF. The CDR3 DNA reads as TGCGCCAGCCGGGCCCCAGGGGTCAATCAGCCCCAGCATTTT.